What follows is one TCR beta chain and its context. Its target is not known. The source of the sample is a study of cytomegalovirus exposure and HLA in healthy donors. Overall study context: Earlier findings included approximately 120 million unique TCR beta sequences obtained from 150 million to 200 million T cells.

With 2 bases removed from V and 3 bases from J, the gap between germline ends came to 11 bases. The CDR3 length is 15 residues. Germline CDR1 and CDR2: LNHDA and SQIVND (reference sequence). The PCR used 60 Vbeta and 13 Jbeta primers. Clones were sequenced by immunoSEQ multiplex PCR, and TCRdb holds only the in-frame ones, with some missing. The repertoire holds over 110,000 clones, with over 65% as singletons. Findings and limits, study-wide: Researchers reported in a later analysis that a missense DCLRE1C variant was tied to TCR beta V- and J-gene trimming. It was reportedly the case that the classifier diagnosed cytomegalovirus status with high specificity and sensitivity.

Specimen: PBMCs. The sequence derives from a male donor in good health and CMV-seronegative. The rearrangement uses TRBV19 and TRBJ1-5; D is perhaps TRBD1 (6 bases). CDR3 DNA sequence: TGTGCCAGTAGTATAACAGGGTGGACCAATCAGCCCCAGCATTTT. Translation gives CASSITGWTNQPQHF.